This T cell receptor beta chain was found in a study of cytomegalovirus exposure and HLA in healthy donors (dated by TCRdb to 2016 to 2017). With regard to the full study: In an earlier analysis of approximately 640 of the donors, under 300 Gb of sequence data and 90 million to 120 million unique TCR beta sequences from roughly 190 million T cells were reported. Both class I and class II loci were covered by HLA typing, at four-digit resolution. Roughly 5 DR-DQ haplotypes were treated as single units for association and clustering because of strong linkage in the cohort. Of the 350 to 450 genotyped donors, over 80% were placed in the genetic ancestry cluster associated with self-reported Caucasian donors. The aim of the study was to test whether cataloging public T cell receptors could identify signatures of past pathogen exposure. All discovery cohort repertoires had been generated on a single sequencing platform. Across 300 to 400 genotyped donors of the cohort, an average of roughly 200,000 unique TCR beta nucleotide sequences per donor were sequenced, and around 19% of those sequences were non-productive. A separate validation cohort of 100 to 150 different subjects was used in addition to the roughly 620-subject first cohort. A later genetic analysis used genome-wide SNP genotypes for about 60% of the 666 donors, treating that subset as a discovery cohort. Donor age, sex, ethnicity and CMV serostatus were compiled together with the repertoire data. In the later analysis, no new phenotypic data were used to find candidate immune exposures; instead, reliance was placed on TCR beta sequences and their occurrence across donors. An earlier analysis of approximately 500 of the donors applied high-throughput TCR beta sequencing to assess whether each TCR beta V gene segment acted as functional or pseudogenic. To study patterns of TCR occurrence, a later analysis re-analyzed previously published TCR beta repertoires from 500 to 850 donors and added high-resolution HLA genotyping. The study profiled the T cell repertoires of 500 to 800 subjects by immunosequencing and related them to cytomegalovirus serostatus. Typing coverage differed by locus: A, B, C, DRB1 and DQB1 were typed in about 620-640 donors, DQA1 in 500 to 550, DPA1 in some 610, and DPB1 in around 490. An early release covering more than 500 HLA-typed donors comprised approximately 300 gigabases of sequencing data and 85 million to 100 million unique TCR sequences. High-throughput TCR immunosequencing, statistical association of individual TCRs with disease status, and machine learning were combined to predict cytomegalovirus infection status. Study-wide conclusions, independent of this receptor: A further reported finding was that TCR beta sequences accurately predicted the HLA-A and HLA-B alleles for most subjects in the first cohort. The cohort was sequenced for TCR beta chains only, and without alpha or paired-chain data the features that could be detected were limited. In the study, 164 TCR beta chains were listed as associated with cytomegalovirus. In a later analysis, more than 15,000 TCR beta sequences were associated with specific HLA alleles at a false discovery rate of 0.05. A later analysis found that TCR association rates varied across HLA loci, with DRB1 alleles showing the most associated TCRs and HLA-C alleles the fewest. The presence/absence analyses assumed that sequencing depth was roughly uniform across donors, and that assumption may not be true. Linkage disequilibrium might explain the correlated functional status among segregating V segments, but an unknown experimental factor could not be excluded. Assigning TCR associations to individual alleles was difficult when HLA alleles, especially DR and DQ, strongly co-occurred. The 87-base-pair reads could not distinguish some IMGT-functional V segments, including TRBV6-2 and TRBV6-3, so those segments were excluded. The classifier was reported to diagnose cytomegalovirus status with high specificity and sensitivity in both the original cohort and the validation cohort. V-gene and J-gene trimming of TCR beta chains was associated with a missense DCLRE1C variant in a later genetic analysis, and the association was replicated in an independent cohort. HLA typing was unavailable for some donors at each locus, so association tests used only the typed subset. According to a later analysis, parvovirus B19, influenza, CMV and Epstein-Barr virus appeared linked to several top co-occurrence clusters. A few of the identified cytomegalovirus-associated TCR beta chains were confirmed in vitro to be specific for cytomegalovirus antigens. Immune exposure information for the cohort was limited to CMV serostatus. According to a later analysis, most CMV-associated TCR beta chains appeared to be HLA-restricted, and the HLA associations seemed to be driven largely by CMV exposure. A cluster of highly shared sequence variants was judged likely to represent a technical artifact of the sequencing pipeline. Across donors, most TCR sequences were observed very rarely, whereas some public TCRs were present in many individuals. The authors suggested that the approach could potentially be generalized to other disease states and immunological phenotypes. In an earlier analysis of approximately 590 of the donors, most TCR beta V segments appeared in productive rearrangements about 87% or about 30% of the time, broadly matching IMGT annotations. In a later analysis, HLA-associated TCR beta chains were found to be more clonally expanded and to have lower generation probabilities than equally common non-associated chains. Because counts were too low, more than 15 rarely observed V segments, including chromosome 9 orphons, were excluded from the earlier analysis of around 590 of the donors. In a later genetic analysis, fewer N-insertions in productive TCRs were reported among donors in an Asian-associated ancestry cluster than the roughly 710-donor mean.

From cysteine to phenylalanine, the CDR3 is 14 amino acids long. Only CDR3 DNA is held: 42 bases, read in frame from base 1. The germline V gene (reference sequence) sets CDR1 to LNHNV and CDR2 to YYDKDF. V was cut back by 4 bases and J by 2 bases, leaving a gap of 10 bases between them. Regarding this clone: Its antigen remains undetermined. Base quality data are lacking; no much larger clone is found one base away.

In total, just over 650 healthy bone marrow donors made up the cohort. All cohort members were sampled while nominally healthy, although unrecorded immune exposures were likely present. The donor tested CMV seropositive and was one of the 289 seropositive cohort members. A peripheral blood sample was collected from each donor, and TCR beta sequencing was performed on peripheral blood mononuclear cells. Genomic DNA extraction from the blood cell samples was performed with the Qiagen DNeasy Blood Extraction Kit. Libraries came from the immunoSEQ multiplex PCR assay. A mixture of 60 forward primers for TCR Vbeta segments and 13 reverse primers for TCR Jbeta segments was used in the multiplex PCR. The CDR3 region of rearranged TCR beta genes was amplified from genomic DNA by a multiplex PCR assay. On the Illumina HiSeq System, the amplified TCR beta libraries were sequenced as 87-base-pair reads. In the authors' own workflow: Across the 670 or so repertoires, a later analysis counted around 80 million unique TCR beta chains, roughly 11 million of which were shared by at least two donors. A nearest-neighbor algorithm error-corrected the raw reads and collapsed the reads into unique sequences, merging closely related sequences to remove PCR and sequencing errors. CDR3 sequences were aligned to IMGT reference sequences to assign V, D and J gene segments. For a sequence to be retained, a match of at least six nucleotides was required to both a V gene segment and a J gene segment. A rearrangement counted as productive if the CDR3 had no stop codons and remained in frame with V and J, and every other rearrangement counted as non-productive. CDR3 was defined by IMGT convention, running from the second conserved V-encoded cysteine to the conserved J-encoded phenylalanine. The earlier analysis of some 540 of the donors excluded any sequence lacking an unambiguous match to a single V gene segment. In an earlier analysis of 450 to 750 of the donors, a V segment was called functional when productive rearrangements were above 56.7%, and segregating when the standard deviation between donors exceeded 5%. A statistical classification framework was developed to diagnose cytomegalovirus status using the catalog of TCR beta chain sequences. V and J gene assignment, in a later analysis, came from comparing TCR nucleotide sequences with IMGT/GENE-DB human TR gene sequences. The TCRdist pipeline was used in a later analysis to assign CDR3 sequences and most-parsimonious VDJ recombination scenarios. In a later analysis, every TCR beta chain was defined by the combination of its CDR3 amino acid sequence and its V-gene family, and reads without a unique V-gene family were dropped. A later analysis removed 600 or so highly shared, low-generation-probability nucleotide sequences to deal with suspected cross-contamination and a sequencing artifact. In a later analysis, a clonal expansion index for each public chain was calculated from normalized within-repertoire ranks of inferred template counts. In a later analysis, generation probabilities were computed using a VDJ recombination model fitted to out-of-frame rearrangements, and the results were checked against IGoR. Hypergeometric tests were used in a later analysis to score TCR-TCR, TCR-HLA and TCR-CMV co-occurrence, with a repertoire-size bias correction applied to the TCR pairs. False discovery rates were estimated in a later analysis by permuting HLA or CMV assignments 20 times. In a later analysis, co-occurring TCRs were grouped using DBSCAN, with TCRdist sequence similarity added in when clustering inside HLA-allele-positive subsets. For co-occurrence clustering, repertoires with fewer than 30,000 or more than 120,000 public chains were excluded, along with a handful of repertoires with anomalous nucleotide sharing. TCRdb stores this immuneACCESS table with in-frame sequences only. Part of the clones is absent; in the studies checked, under half of the shortfall reflects unresolved V genes, and no reason is known for the rest. The V and J calls and clone size were taken over from that table, and D and trimming were inferred from the DNA. Counted in this sample were 100,000 to 120,000 clones; about three quarters of them appeared once. Clones ranked in the top ten supply around 3% of the sample.

The sequence is built from TRBV15 and TRBJ2-3; TRBD2 is possibly the D segment (6 matching bases). The sequenced material came from PBMCs. The TCR originated in a woman aged 60-75 years in good health and CMV-seropositive. The CDR3 region: CATSKLANTDTQYF. The DNA sequence is TGTGCCACCAGCAAACTAGCAAACACAGATACGCAGTATTTT.